What follows is one T cell receptor (beta chain) and its context. This sample stems from a study of blood T cell repertoires in COVID-19. The authors' processing: Counts of nucleated cells, estimated from reference gene primer amplification, were obtained. This table comes from immunoSEQ multiplex PCR, and its TCRdb copy is limited to in-frame clones, with some not included. The V and J calls and the clone size are those of that table, but D and trimming were determined from the DNA. The sample shows 55,000 to 65,000 clones, about 90% of them seen only once. The CDR3 extends over 15 amino acids. The V and J ends lost 1 base and 1 base, in that order; junction bases with no gene match: 3. Per the germline V gene, CDR1 is LNHDA and CDR2 is SQIVND (reference sequence).

Sequenced sample: peripheral blood. The chain links TRBV19 to TRBJ1-2; 7 bases are a match to TRBD1. This clonotype originated in a man between 60 and 70 years old with active or convalescent COVID-19. The CDR3 spells CASSIGQGINYGYTF. The CDR3, as DNA: TGTGCCAGTAGTATAGGACAGGGAATTAACTATGGCTACACCTTC.